These 13 T cell receptor beta chains were all obtained from the same sample, sequenced in a study of shared clonotypes between healthy human individuals. Sequenced by immunoSEQ multiplex PCR; TCRdb stores in-frame clones only, minus some. Among 2 million to 3 million clones listed, 93% were seen once. Sequencing was performed on naive CD4+ T cells from PBMCs. Documented subset: CD45RA+ positively selected. The receptors derive from a man younger than 35 in good health. Some clones in this sample may be carry-over from other donors' samples.

The CDR3 coding sequence is TGTGCCAGTAGTTCGGGGTCCGGGACAGGGGCACAGGAGCAGTTCTTC. Translating gives CASSSGSGTGAQEQFF. The chain employs TRBV19 and TRBJ2-1, with 10 bases matching TRBD1. The germline gives CDR1 LNHDA, CDR2 SQIVND (reference sequence). The length of the CDR3 is 16 residues. J gave up 10 bases and V 5 bases, and 14 bases lay outside the gene matches. Full variable domain (remainder filled in from reference TRBV19 and TRBJ2-1): DGGITQSPKYLFRKEGQNVTLSCEQNLNHDAMYWYRQDPGQGLRLIYYSQIVNDFQKGDIAEGYSVSREKKESFPLTVTSAQKNPTAFYLCASSSGSGTGAQEQFFGPGTRLTVL.

The chain has TRBV5-1 and TRBJ2-1, with TRBD2 identical over 10 bases. CDR1 is SGHRS and CDR2 is YFSETQ in the germline V gene. This CDR3 region has 14 residues. V shed 6 bases, J shed 4 bases, and the junction held 4 bases outside the gene matches. The chain's CDR3 is CASNRLAGYNEQFF. The CDR3 nucleotides are TGCGCCAGCAACCGACTAGCGGGTTACAATGAGCAGTTCTTC.

V is TRBV7-2 and J is TRBJ2-7; 8 bases line up with TRBD1. CDR3 length equals 15 residues. V was pared by 2 bases and J by 0 bases, with 3 bases of the junction left unmatched. Germline values: CDR1 SGHTA, CDR2 FQGNSA. CDR3 sequence: CASSLTGGTSYEQYF. The CDR3 nucleotides are TGTGCCAGCAGCTTAACAGGGGGGACCTCCTACGAGCAGTACTTC.

V is TRBV28 and J is TRBJ2-7; 11 nucleotides line up with TRBD2. The V and J ends lost 8 bases and 5 bases, in that order; junction bases with no gene match: 11. Germline CDR1 MDHEN, CDR2 SYDVKM. The CDR3 has 15 residues. CDR3 in amino acids: CASLPLAGGPHEQYF. The CDR3 DNA reads TGTGCCAGCCTTCCTTTAGCGGGAGGGCCCCACGAGCAGTACTTC.

This clone was seen once. The J gene is TRBJ2-5, the V gene TRBV5-1, with D uncertain. V lost 1 base to trimming and J lost 5 bases, with 15 bases between them. CDR3 size: 15 residues. Germline assignment: CDR1 SGHRS and CDR2 YFSETQ. The CDR3 reads CASSLWQDLPETQYF. Written as DNA, the CDR3 is TGCGCCAGCAGCTTGTGGCAAGACCTCCCTGAGACCCAGTACTTC. Drawing the rest from reference TRBV5-1 and TRBJ2-5, the complete variable domain is KAGVTQTPRYLIKTRGQQVTLSCSPISGHRSVSWYQQTPGQGLQFLFEYFSETQRNKGNFPGRFSGRQFSNSRSEMNVSTLELGDSALYLCASSLWQDLPETQYFGPGTRLLVL.

This clone was found once. The V gene is TRBV7-9, the J gene TRBJ1-1; D gene ambiguous. V shed 7 bases and J shed 6 bases, with 24 bases lying between them. This CDR3 is 16 amino acids long. Germline V gene data show CDR1 as SEHNR and CDR2 as FQNEAQ (reference sequence). The CDR3 coding sequence is TGTGCCAGCACCCCAATTAGAGCAGCCTGGGGTGCTGAAGCTTTCTTT. Protein sequence: CASTPIRAAWGAEAFF.

This sequence joins TRBV5-6 and TRBJ2-7; 12 positions agree with TRBD2. V lost 1 base to trimming and J lost 6 bases; unmatched junction nucleotides: 5. Germline V gene sequence: CDR1 SGHDT, CDR2 YYEEEE. The CDR3 has 15 amino acids. This CDR3 reads CASSLNLAGGGEQYF. The CDR3 nucleotides are TGTGCCAGCAGCTTGAATCTAGCGGGAGGGGGCGAGCAGTACTTC.

This chain links TRBV5-1 with TRBJ1-2, with 7 bases matching TRBD1. The germline CDR1 and CDR2 sequences are SGHRS and YFSETQ. This CDR3 contains 13 residues. V lost 2 bases, J lost 6 bases, and 4 bases stayed unmatched. The CDR3 DNA is TGCGCCAGCAGCTTCGACAGGGTGGATGGCTACACCTTC. Translation gives CASSFDRVDGYTF.

This chain uses TRBV7-2 with TRBJ2-5; 9 positions match TRBD2. The trim removed 3 bases at V and 2 bases at J, leaving 10 bases unmatched. This CDR3 comprises 17 residues. Germline V lookup: CDR1 SGHTA, CDR2 FQGNSA. The CDR3 loop is CASSLPPGGREQETQYF. In DNA, the CDR3 is TGTGCCAGCAGCTTGCCCCCAGGCGGGAGGGAACAAGAGACCCAGTACTTC.

The chain carries TRBV27 and TRBJ2-2; no definite D call. Trimming stripped 9 bases from V and 7 bases from J, with 15 bases between. Germline V gene lookup returns CDR1 MNHEY and CDR2 SMNVEV (reference sequence). The CDR3 spans 13 residues. CDR3 protein: CASGEHRLGELFF. CDR3 nucleotides: TGTGCCAGTGGAGAACACCGCCTCGGGGAGCTGTTTTTT.

The chain employs TRBV7-2 and TRBJ2-1; TRBD2 matches at 9 bases. The CDR3 sequence is 18 residues long. CDR1 and CDR2 (germline): SGHTA, FQGNSA. V dropped 4 bases and J dropped 4; count of bases not matched to a gene: 14. CDR3 loop: CASSSPGLANLNYNEQFF. The CDR3 DNA is TGTGCCAGCAGCTCCCCGGGACTAGCCAATCTTAATTACAATGAGCAGTTCTTC.

The chain uses TRBV7-2 and TRBJ2-5, with D tentatively TRBD1 or TRBD2 (6 bases each). Germline V gene data show CDR1 as SGHTA and CDR2 as FQGNSA. The V end lost 6 bases, the J end lost 4 bases, and 21 bases lay between the germline ends. The CDR3 is made up of 16 amino acids. Here the CDR3 reads CASSSSLGGGRETQYF. CDR3 nucleotides: TGTGCCAGCAGTAGTTCGTTAGGGGGAGGACGAGAGACCCAGTACTTC.

The chain carries TRBV28 and TRBJ1-1; TRBD1 might be the D (6 bases). The CDR3 is 16 residues long. CDR1 and CDR2 (germline): MDHEN, SYDVKM. V gave up 8 bases and J gave up 7 bases, with 26 bases separating them. The CDR3 bases are TGTGCCAGCCCCAAAGCCGGGGGGGGCGGAAGTAATGAAGCTTTCTTT. Translation: CASPKAGGGGSNEAFF.